Following are 11 T cell receptor beta chains from one sample sequenced in a study of OX40 agonist ivuxolimab in advanced cancers. Assay: immunoSEQ multiplex PCR; the TCRdb copy retains only in-frame clones and omits some. The table lists under 80,000 clones, about nine tenths of them singletons. The sample in question was CD4+ or CD8+ T cells sorted from blood, obtained in a trial of the OX40 agonist ivuxolimab. The receptors were gathered from an adult with an advanced solid tumor such as melanoma, head and neck, liver or kidney cancer.

The chain combines TRBV25-1 with TRBJ1-3, with D unresolved. The V end was cut by 0 bases, the J end by 13 bases, with 13 bases between. The CDR3 loop spans 13 amino acids. Germline CDR1 is MGHDK and CDR2 is SYGVNS. CDR3 sequence: CASSEYGRATIYF. In nucleotides, the CDR3 is TGTGCCAGCAGTGAATATGGCCGGGCCACGATATATTTT.

V is TRBV2 and J is TRBJ2-2; TRBD1 agrees at 7 bases. The germline gives CDR1 SNHLY, CDR2 FYNNEI. V lost 3 bases to trimming and J lost 7 bases; unmatched junction nucleotides: 2. The CDR3 has 13 amino acids. CDR3: CASSDGQDGELFF. The CDR3 bases are TGTGCCAGCAGTGACGGACAGGACGGGGAGCTGTTTTTT. Variable domain in full (rest from reference TRBV2 and TRBJ2-2): EPEVTQTPSHQVTQMGQEVILRCVPISNHLYFYWYRQILGQKVEFLVSFYNNEISEKSEIFDDQFSVERPDGSNFTLKIRSTKLEDSAMYFCASSDGQDGELFFGEGSRLTVL.

CDR3 sequence reads: CASSLEGGVGFPEAFF. In DNA form, the CDR3 reads TGTGCCAGCAGCTTAGAGGGGGGGGTTGGATTCCCTGAAGCTTTCTTT. The V and J genes are TRBV7-8 and TRBJ1-1; a possible D gene is TRBD1 (6 bases). The V gene lost 1 base and the J gene lost 6 bases, with 18 bases spanning the gap. The germline V gene has CDR1 SGHVS and CDR2 FQNEAQ. CDR3 length equals 16 residues.

The chain has TRBV19 and TRBJ2-1; the D gene could be TRBD1 or TRBD2 (6 bases each). The CDR3 spans 15 residues. CDR1 is LNHDA, CDR2 SQIVND, per germline (reference sequence). Trimming took off 6 bases at V and 10 bases at J, with 22 bases between the two ends. The CDR3 is CASSRRMEGGFEQFF. Here the CDR3 DNA reads TGTGCCAGTAGCCGACGGATGGAAGGGGGGTTCGAGCAGTTCTTC. Full variable domain (missing parts from reference TRBV19 and TRBJ2-1): DGGITQSPKYLFRKEGQNVTLSCEQNLNHDAMYWYRQDPGQGLRLIYYSQIVNDFQKGDIAEGYSVSREKKESFPLTVTSAQKNPTAFYLCASSRRMEGGFEQFFGPGTRLTVL.

This chain links TRBV6-6 with TRBJ2-1; no definite D call. The CDR3 contains 11 residues. V was clipped by 6 bases and J by 5 bases, with 5 bases between them. Germline V gene lookup returns CDR1 MNHNY and CDR2 SVGAGI (reference sequence). CDR3 sequence: CASSLDNEQFF. The CDR3 DNA follows: TGTGCCAGCAGCCTCGACAATGAGCAGTTCTTC.

J is TRBJ2-1 and V is TRBV7-3, with D uncertain. The CDR3 is 13 residues long. In germline, CDR1 is SGHTA, CDR2 FQGTGA. Trimming shortened V by 2 bases and J by 7 bases, and 9 bases separated the two germline ends. The CDR3 DNA reads as TGTGCCAGCAGCTTACCGACACTTAATGAGCAGTTCTTC. As protein: CASSLPTLNEQFF.

The gene calls are TRBV5-1 and TRBJ2-3; possible D gene TRBD2, 6 bases. V was clipped by 2 bases and J by 4 bases, with 11 bases between them. The CDR3 extends over 14 amino acids. Per germline, CDR1 SGHRS and CDR2 YFSETQ. The CDR3 DNA sequence: TGCGCCAGCAGCTTCGGGGGAGTTGCAGATACGCAGTATTTT. Translating it yields CASSFGGVADTQYF.

V and J are TRBV5-1 and TRBJ2-1, with D uncertain. There are 15 residues in the CDR3. From germline, CDR1 is SGHRS and CDR2 YFSETQ. V dropped 0 bases and J dropped 0 bases, with 7 bases sitting between them. CDR3 protein: CASSLGESSYNEQFF. The CDR3, as DNA: TGCGCCAGCAGCTTGGGAGAGAGCTCCTACAATGAGCAGTTCTTC.

The gene calls are TRBV9 and TRBJ1-4; D is unclear. The ends were cut back, 4 bases at V and 0 bases at J, with 7 bases in the middle. This CDR3 comprises 14 residues. From germline, CDR1 is SGDLS and CDR2 YYNGEE. CDR3 sequence: CASSRAATNEKLFF. The CDR3 DNA is TGTGCCAGCAGCCGGGCTGCAACTAATGAAAAACTGTTTTTT.

V is TRBV9 and J is TRBJ2-3, with no clear D. Looked up from germline, CDR1 is SGDLS and CDR2 is YYNGEE. This CDR3 comprises 15 residues. Trimming stripped 0 bases from V and 3 bases from J, with 11 bases between. The CDR3: CASSVAMPRTDTQYF. CDR3 nucleotides: TGTGCCAGCAGCGTAGCCATGCCTAGGACAGATACGCAGTATTTT.

This chain uses TRBV9 with TRBJ1-2, with a possible D match to TRBD1 (5 bases). V was pared by 4 bases and J by 9 bases, with 13 bases between. This CDR3 comprises 12 residues. The germline gives CDR1 SGDLS, CDR2 YYNGEE. The CDR3 DNA reads TGTGCCAGCAGCCGTCCGGGGGGGAGCTACACCTTC. It specifies CASSRPGGSYTF.